Following are 15 T cell receptor beta chains from one sample sequenced in a study of T cell repertoires in cytomegalovirus infection. TCRdb re-called the reads through MiXCR, storing one row per CDR3 protein. The sample consists of 62,000 or so distinct CDR3 sequences, just over 20% of them appearing once. No cognate antigen is known for these TCRs. The specimen comprised CD8+ T cells from cultured PBMCs, sampled from culture after CMV antigen stimulation. These receptors originate from a human donor in good health (CMV status not recorded). Some clones in this sample may be carry-over from other donors' samples.

The CDR3 spells CASSLHALRELWRANVLTF. The CDR3, as DNA: TGTGCCAGCAGCCTCCACGCGCTAAGGGAGCTCTGGAGGGCCAACGTCCTGACTTTC. This chain connects TRBV7-8 to TRBJ2-6; D perhaps matches TRBD2 (5 bases). This CDR3 comprises 19 residues. Germline V gene lookup returns CDR1 SGHVS and CDR2 FQNEAQ. Trimming shortened V by 5 bases and J by 5 bases, and 25 bases separated the two germline ends.

The chain joins TRBV7-2 to TRBJ2-2; TRBD2 agrees at 11 bases. Trimming took 3 bases from V and 4 from J; bases not matched to a gene: 4. Per germline, CDR1 SGHTA and CDR2 FQGNSA. CDR3 size: 16 residues. The CDR3: CASSLGLAESTGELFF. CDR3 coding DNA: TGTGCCAGCAGCTTGGGACTAGCGGAGAGCACCGGGGAGCTGTTTTTT.

In its sample, this clonotype was seen a few times. The chain uses TRBV7-9 and TRBJ2-5, with no clear D. The V and J ends lost 2 bases and 5 bases respectively, with 9 bases between them. Germline CDR1 is SEHNR and CDR2 is FQNEAQ (reference sequence). The CDR3 loop spans 13 amino acids. The CDR3 here is CASSLPQGETQYF. Written as DNA, the CDR3 is TGTGCCAGCAGCTTACCACAAGGGGAGACCCAGTACTTC.

This chain connects TRBV12-3 or TRBV12-4 to TRBJ1-1; 8 nucleotides agree with TRBD1. The CDR3 runs 15 residues. Germline trimming cut 5 bases from V and 5 bases from J; bases unmatched to any gene: 10. The CDR3: CASSPVGQGWTEAFF. The CDR3 nucleotides read TGTGCCAGCAGTCCCGTCGGACAGGGTTGGACTGAAGCTTTCTTT.

The V call is TRBV27, the J call TRBJ2-3; TRBD2 aligns across 12 bases. Germline assignment: CDR1 MNHEY and CDR2 SMNVEV (reference sequence). V lost 4 bases, J lost 7 bases, and 9 bases stayed unmatched. The CDR3 spans 16 residues. CDR3 amino acids: CASSSRLAGDGNTQYF. The CDR3 nucleotides are TGTGCCAGCAGTTCCCGACTAGCGGGGGACGGGAATACGCAGTATTTT.

V and J are TRBV2 and TRBJ1-1; D gene uncertain. The ends were cut back, 1 base at V and 1 base at J, with 10 bases in the middle. The CDR3 is made up of 15 amino acids. Germline CDR1 SNHLY, CDR2 FYNNEI. CDR3 sequence reads: CASSEEPGKNTEAFF. In nucleotides, the CDR3 is TGTGCCAGCAGTGAAGAGCCTGGGAAGAACACTGAAGCTTTCTTT.

With regard to this clonotype: This may stem from a read error, because a much larger clone lies one nucleotide away. The chain employs TRBV7-7 and TRBJ2-7; 7 positions agree with TRBD2. There are 15 residues in the CDR3. Looked up from germline, CDR1 is SSHAT and CDR2 is FNYEAQ (reference sequence). Here the CDR3 DNA reads TGTGCTAGCAGCTTACGATCGGGGGGTACCTACGAGCAGTACTTC. This codes for CASSLRSGGTYEQYF.

This clonotype has a handful of counts. The chain has TRBV6-2 or TRBV6-3 and TRBJ1-1; tentatively, D is TRBD1 (6 bases). Trimming stripped 6 bases from V and 11 bases from J, with 16 bases between. Germline V gene sequence: CDR1 MNHEY, CDR2 SVGEGT. The CDR3 runs 12 residues. CDR3: CASSSGTLAAFF. DNA for the CDR3: TGTGCCAGCAGCTCCGGGACATTGGCTGCTTTCTTT.

V and J are TRBV7-9 and TRBJ2-7, with 7 bases fitting TRBD1. From germline, CDR1 is SEHNR and CDR2 FQNEAQ (reference sequence). The CDR3 has 14 residues. Trimming took 1 base from V and 4 from J; bases not matched to a gene: 4. CDR3 sequence (DNA): TGTGCCAGCAGCTTAGACAGGGGTGCGTACGAGCAGTACTTC. Encoded protein: CASSLDRGAYEQYF.

The V call is TRBV11-2, the J call TRBJ2-3, with 13 bases identical to TRBD2. V shed 5 bases, J shed 6 bases, and the junction held 2 bases outside the gene matches. This CDR3 is built from 14 residues. Germline lookup yields CDR1 SGHAT and CDR2 FQNNGV. The CDR3 nucleotides read TGTGCCAGCAGCAAGACTAGCGGGGGGGATACGCAGTATTTT. Translation gives CASSKTSGGDTQYF.

This clonotype appeared a few times. The V and J genes are TRBV7-2 and TRBJ2-7; possibly TRBD1 for D (5 bases). V was trimmed by 5 bases and J by 0 bases, leaving 11 bases between them. Germline V lookup: CDR1 SGHTA, CDR2 FQGNSA. The CDR3 length is 14 residues. The CDR3 region is CASSVDISSYEQYF. CDR3 bases: TGTGCCAGCAGCGTGGACATCAGCTCCTACGAGCAGTACTTC. Variable domain in full (rest from reference TRBV7-2 and TRBJ2-7): GAGVSQSPSNKVTEKGKDVELRCDPISGHTALYWYRQSLGQGLEFLIYFQGNSAPDKSGLPSDRFSAERTGGSVSTLTIQRTQQEDSAVYLCASSVDISSYEQYFGPGTRLTVT.

The chain links TRBV12-3 or TRBV12-4 to TRBJ1-5, with D hard to call. The CDR3 runs to 14 residues. Trimming removed 4 bases from V and 1 base from J, with 8 bases in between. The CDR3 region has the DNA TGTGCCAGCAGTTGGACGGAGAGCAATCAGCCCCAGCATTTT. Amino acid sequence: CASSWTESNQPQHF.

The chain employs TRBV19 and TRBJ2-6; unclear D gene. Trimming took off 7 bases at V and 0 bases at J, with 7 bases between the two ends. CDR1 is LNHDA and CDR2 is SQIVND in the germline V gene (reference sequence). The CDR3 spans 14 residues. CDR3 DNA sequence: TGTGCCAGTAACAGACTCTCTGGGGCCAACGTCCTGACTTTC. Translating it yields CASNRLSGANVLTF.

This clonotype has only one observation. The chain links TRBV4-1 to TRBJ2-1, with unresolved D. Per germline, CDR1 MGHRA and CDR2 YSYEKL. The V and J ends lost 4 bases and 1 base respectively, with 11 bases between them. This CDR3 contains 15 residues. The DNA of the CDR3 is TGCGCCAGCAGCCTCAGTTTAGGATCCTACAATGAGCAGTTCTTC. It specifies CASSLSLGSYNEQFF.

Only a few counts were recorded for this clonotype. The chain has TRBV29-1 and TRBJ1-2; no firm D call. V was shortened by 4 bases and J by 8 bases, with 17 bases between the two germline ends. Germline CDR1 is SQVTM and CDR2 is ANQGSEA. The CDR3 totals 13 residues. The CDR3 loop reads CSVGAPLQQGYTF. DNA for the CDR3: TGCAGCGTTGGTGCCCCTCTACAACAGGGCTACACCTTC.